This T cell receptor beta chain emerged from a study of blood T cell repertoires in COVID-19. Overall study context: T cells, B-cell-depleted T cells, or PBMCs provided the cDNA or gDNA that served as material.

The study drew participants aged about 18 to 89 years from roughly 25 US areas. The protocol was immunoSEQ multiplex PCR, while the TCRdb copy is restricted to in-frame clones and leaves out a portion. The table lists 300,000 to 400,000 clones, 85% to 95% of them singletons. Germline CDR1 and CDR2: SEHNR and FQNEAQ (reference sequence). The CDR3 has 16 amino acids. V gave up 5 bases and J gave up 5 bases, with 21 bases separating them. The source material was PBMCs or T cells enriched from blood (not recorded which). The sequence was collected from a woman between 25 and 40 years old who had been exposed to COVID-19. This chain connects TRBV7-9 to TRBJ2-5; the D gene is possibly TRBD2 (6 bases). The DNA of the CDR3 is TGTGCCAGCAGCGAGGGACTTTCTTTCTCGGAGGAGACCCAGTACTTC. Amino acid sequence: CASSEGLSFSEETQYF.